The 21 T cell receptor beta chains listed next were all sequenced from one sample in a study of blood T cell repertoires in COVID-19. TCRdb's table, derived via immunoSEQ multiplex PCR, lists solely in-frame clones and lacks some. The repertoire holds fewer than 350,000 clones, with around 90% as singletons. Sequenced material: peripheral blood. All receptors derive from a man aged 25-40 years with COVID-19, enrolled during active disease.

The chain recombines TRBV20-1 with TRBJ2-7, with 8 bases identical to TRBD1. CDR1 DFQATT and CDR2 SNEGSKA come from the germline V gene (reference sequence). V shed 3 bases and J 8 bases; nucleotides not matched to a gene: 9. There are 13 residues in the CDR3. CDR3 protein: CSASRDRRLKQYF. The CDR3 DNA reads TGCAGTGCTAGTAGGGACAGGCGCCTCAAGCAGTACTTC.

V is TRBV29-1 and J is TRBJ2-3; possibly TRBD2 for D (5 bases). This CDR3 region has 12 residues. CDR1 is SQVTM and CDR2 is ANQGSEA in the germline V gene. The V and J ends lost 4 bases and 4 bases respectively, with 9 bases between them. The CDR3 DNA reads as TGCAGCGTTGGCCGGGGTGCAGATACGCAGTATTTT. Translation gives CSVGRGADTQYF.

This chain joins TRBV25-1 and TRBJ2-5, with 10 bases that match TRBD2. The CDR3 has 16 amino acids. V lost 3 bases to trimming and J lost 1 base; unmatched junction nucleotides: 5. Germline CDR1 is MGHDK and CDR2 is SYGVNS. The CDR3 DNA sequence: TGTGCCAGCAGTGATCTAGCGGGGGCTTCCCAAGAGACCCAGTACTTC. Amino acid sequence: CASSDLAGASQETQYF.

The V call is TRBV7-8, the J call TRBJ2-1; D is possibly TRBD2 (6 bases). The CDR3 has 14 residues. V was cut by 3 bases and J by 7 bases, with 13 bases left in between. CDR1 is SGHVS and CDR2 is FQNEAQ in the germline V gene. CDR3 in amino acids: CASSFGGLFNEQFF. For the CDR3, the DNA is TGTGCCAGCAGCTTTGGGGGGTTGTTTAATGAGCAGTTCTTC.

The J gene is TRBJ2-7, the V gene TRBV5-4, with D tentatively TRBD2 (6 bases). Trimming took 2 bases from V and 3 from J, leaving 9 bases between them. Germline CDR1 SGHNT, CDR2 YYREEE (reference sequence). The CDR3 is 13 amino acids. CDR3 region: CASSFLDYYEQYF. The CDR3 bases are TGTGCCAGCAGCTTCCTGGACTACTACGAGCAGTACTTC.

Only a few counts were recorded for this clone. The DNA for the CDR3 is TGTGCCAGTAAGTCTAGCGGGCCCTCCTACGAGCAGTACTTC. Translating gives CASKSSGPSYEQYF. The chain has TRBV19 and TRBJ2-7, with TRBD2 matching 8 bases. V shed 7 bases and J 0 bases; nucleotides not matched to a gene: 5. This CDR3 comprises 14 residues. Germline-derived CDR1 and CDR2 are LNHDA and SQIVND (reference sequence).

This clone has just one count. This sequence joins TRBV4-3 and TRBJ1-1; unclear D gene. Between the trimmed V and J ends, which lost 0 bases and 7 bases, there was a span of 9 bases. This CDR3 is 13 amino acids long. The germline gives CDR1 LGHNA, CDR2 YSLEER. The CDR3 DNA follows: TGCGCCAGCAGCCAAGAGACACCATTTGAAGCTTTCTTT. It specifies CASSQETPFEAFF.

Here the CDR3 DNA reads TGTGCCAGCAGCCAATTTAGCGGGGGGGCTATCGGTGAGCAGTTCTTC. This sequence encodes CASSQFSGGAIGEQFF. This chain connects TRBV16 to TRBJ2-1; 11 nucleotides match TRBD2. Trimming took 1 base from V and 9 from J; bases not matched to a gene: 8. The CDR3 spans 16 residues. From germline, CDR1 is KGHSY and CDR2 FQNENV.

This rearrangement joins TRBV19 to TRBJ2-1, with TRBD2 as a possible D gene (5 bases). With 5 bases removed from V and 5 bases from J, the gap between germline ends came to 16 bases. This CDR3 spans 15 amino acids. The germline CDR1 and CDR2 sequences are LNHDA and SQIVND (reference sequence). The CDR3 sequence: CASSSRRNGDNEQFF. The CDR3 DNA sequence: TGTGCCAGTAGTTCCCGCCGAAACGGGGACAATGAGCAGTTCTTC.

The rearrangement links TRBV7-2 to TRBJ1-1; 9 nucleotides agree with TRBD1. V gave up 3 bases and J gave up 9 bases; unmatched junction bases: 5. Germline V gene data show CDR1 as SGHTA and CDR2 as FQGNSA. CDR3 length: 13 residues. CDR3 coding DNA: TGTGCCAGCAGCTTCGGACAGGGGAAGAAAGCTTTCTTT. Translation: CASSFGQGKKAFF.

In DNA, the CDR3 is TGTGCCAGCAGCGTAGGGACAGGGGGCTACTACGAGCAGTACTTC. It specifies CASSVGTGGYYEQYF. V is TRBV9 and J is TRBJ2-7; 11 bases line up with TRBD1. The V gene's germline CDR1 is SGDLS and CDR2 YYNGEE. J lost 3 bases, V lost 0 bases, and 2 bases had no gene match. The CDR3 is made up of 15 amino acids.

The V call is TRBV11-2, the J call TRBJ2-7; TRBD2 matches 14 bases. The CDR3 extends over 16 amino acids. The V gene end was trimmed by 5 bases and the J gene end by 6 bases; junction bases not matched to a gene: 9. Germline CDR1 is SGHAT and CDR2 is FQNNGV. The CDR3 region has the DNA TGTGCCAGCAGCGGCCCCGGGACTAGCGGGAGAGTCGAGCAGTACTTC. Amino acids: CASSGPGTSGRVEQYF. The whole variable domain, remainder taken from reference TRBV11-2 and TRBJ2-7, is EAGVAQSPRYKIIEKRQSVAFWCNPISGHATLYWYQQILGQGPKLLIQFQNNGVVDDSQLPKDRFSAERLKGVDSTLKIQPAKLEDSAVYLCASSGPGTSGRVEQYFGPGTRLTVT.

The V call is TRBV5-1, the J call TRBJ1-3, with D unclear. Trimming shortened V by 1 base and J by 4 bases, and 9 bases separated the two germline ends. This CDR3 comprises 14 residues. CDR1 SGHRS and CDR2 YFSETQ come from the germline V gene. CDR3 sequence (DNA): TGCGCCAGCAGCTTGTCGGGAGACGGAAACACCATATATTTT. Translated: CASSLSGDGNTIYF.

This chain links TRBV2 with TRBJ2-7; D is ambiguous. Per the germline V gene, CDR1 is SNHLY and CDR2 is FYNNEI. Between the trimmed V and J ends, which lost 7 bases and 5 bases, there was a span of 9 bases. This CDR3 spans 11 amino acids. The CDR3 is CASNLGNEQYF. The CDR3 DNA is TGTGCCAGCAATCTAGGTAACGAGCAGTACTTC.

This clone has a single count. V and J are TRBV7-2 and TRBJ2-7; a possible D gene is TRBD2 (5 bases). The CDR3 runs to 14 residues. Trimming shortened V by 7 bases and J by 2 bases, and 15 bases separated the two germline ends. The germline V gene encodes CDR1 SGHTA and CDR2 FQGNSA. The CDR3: CASNNPGITYEQYF. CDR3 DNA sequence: TGTGCCAGCAACAACCCGGGGATAACCTACGAGCAGTACTTC.

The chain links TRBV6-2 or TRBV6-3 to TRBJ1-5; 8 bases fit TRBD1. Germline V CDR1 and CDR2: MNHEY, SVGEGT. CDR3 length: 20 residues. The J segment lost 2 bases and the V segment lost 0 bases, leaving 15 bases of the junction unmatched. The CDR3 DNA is TGTGCCAGCAGTTACTCGAGGGGGCAGGGGGCCCGAAAGGGCAATCAGCCCCAGCATTTT. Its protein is CASSYSRGQGARKGNQPQHF.

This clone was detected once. CDR3 sequence reads: CASSLDRGNVGTEAFF. The CDR3 DNA follows: TGTGCCAGTAGTTTGGACAGGGGCAATGTGGGGACTGAAGCTTTCTTT. The V call is TRBV19, the J call TRBJ1-1; 9 positions match TRBD1. The germline CDR1 and CDR2 sequences are LNHDA and SQIVND (reference sequence). CDR3 length: 16 amino acids. Trimming took 5 bases from V and 5 from J; bases not matched to a gene: 12.

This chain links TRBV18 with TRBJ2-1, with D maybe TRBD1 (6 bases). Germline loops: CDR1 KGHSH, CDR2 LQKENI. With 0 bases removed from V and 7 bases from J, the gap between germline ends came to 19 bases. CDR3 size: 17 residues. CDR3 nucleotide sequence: TGTGCCAGCTCACCACCGTACAGGGTGGGCCTGTGGAATGAGCAGTTCTTC. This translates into CASSPPYRVGLWNEQFF.

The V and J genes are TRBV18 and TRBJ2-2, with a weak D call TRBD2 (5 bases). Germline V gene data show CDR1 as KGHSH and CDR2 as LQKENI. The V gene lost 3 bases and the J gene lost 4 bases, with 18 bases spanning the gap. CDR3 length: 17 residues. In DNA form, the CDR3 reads TGTGCCAGCTCACCTTCGACGGACTCCCGGAGCACCGGGGAGCTGTTTTTT. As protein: CASSPSTDSRSTGELFF.

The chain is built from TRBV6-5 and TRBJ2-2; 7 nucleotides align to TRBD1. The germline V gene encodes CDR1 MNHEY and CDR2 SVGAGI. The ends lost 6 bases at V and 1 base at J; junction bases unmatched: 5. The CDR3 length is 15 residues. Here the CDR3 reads CASRRTGVNTGELFF. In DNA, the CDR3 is TGTGCCAGCAGGAGGACAGGAGTGAACACCGGGGAGCTGTTTTTT.

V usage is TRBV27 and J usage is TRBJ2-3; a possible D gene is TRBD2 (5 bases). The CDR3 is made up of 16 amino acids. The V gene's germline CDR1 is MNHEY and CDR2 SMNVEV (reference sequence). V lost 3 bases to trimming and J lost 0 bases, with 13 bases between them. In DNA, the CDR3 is TGTGCCAGCAGTTTCCAGCGGACCTATAGCACAGATACGCAGTATTTT. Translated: CASSFQRTYSTDTQYF.